A single sample gave rise to the 3 T cell receptor beta chains below, sequenced in a study of T cell responses to AZD1222 COVID-19 vaccine (TCRdb year 2021). Library prep was done by the immunoSEQ multiplex PCR assay. Drawn from immuneACCESS, this table holds only the in-frame rearrangements with V and J called that TCRdb kept. Clones are partly lost; checked studies trace under half to an unresolved V gene and leave the rest unexplained. Within this sample are around 160,000 clones, with over 80% of them counted one time only. The top ten clonotypes cover 2.5% to 3% of the sample. The sample's time point label, in plain terms: baseline before first vaccination. Read against the paper, the sample's treatment or condition label means: meningococcal conjugate vaccine given as trial control. Material: peripheral blood, obtained on day 0 of MenACWY control vaccination. These receptors came from an adult in good health.

The chain carries TRBV11-3 and TRBJ1-6, with D maybe TRBD1 (5 bases). Trimming left V 5 bases short and J 10 bases short, with 24 bases between. The CDR3 contains 17 residues. The germline CDR1 and CDR2 sequences are SGHNT and YENEEA. CDR3 sequence reads: CASSLKPGRPLESPLHF. The CDR3 nucleotides are TGTGCCAGCAGCCTAAAACCGGGACGGCCGTTAGAGTCACCCCTCCACTTT.

J is TRBJ1-2 and V is TRBV4-1; 8 bases agree with TRBD1. Unmatched junction bases numbered 11, after V lost 1 base and J lost 4 bases. CDR1 and CDR2 from the germline V gene are MGHRA and YSYEKL. The CDR3 extends over 17 amino acids. The CDR3 protein is CASSQGGGQDRIYGYTF. The CDR3 DNA is TGCGCCAGCAGCCAAGGAGGGGGACAGGATCGAATCTATGGCTACACCTTC.

The chain recombines TRBV3-1 (or the pseudogene TRBV3-2) with TRBJ2-3; maybe TRBD2 (7 bases). CDR1 and CDR2 (germline): LGHDT, YNNKEL (reference sequence). The CDR3 is 16 amino acids. V gave up 4 bases and J gave up 1 base, with 15 bases separating them. Here the CDR3 reads CASSPYAGARTDTQYF. The DNA for the CDR3 is TGTGCCAGCAGCCCGTACGCGGGGGCCCGCACAGATACGCAGTATTTT.